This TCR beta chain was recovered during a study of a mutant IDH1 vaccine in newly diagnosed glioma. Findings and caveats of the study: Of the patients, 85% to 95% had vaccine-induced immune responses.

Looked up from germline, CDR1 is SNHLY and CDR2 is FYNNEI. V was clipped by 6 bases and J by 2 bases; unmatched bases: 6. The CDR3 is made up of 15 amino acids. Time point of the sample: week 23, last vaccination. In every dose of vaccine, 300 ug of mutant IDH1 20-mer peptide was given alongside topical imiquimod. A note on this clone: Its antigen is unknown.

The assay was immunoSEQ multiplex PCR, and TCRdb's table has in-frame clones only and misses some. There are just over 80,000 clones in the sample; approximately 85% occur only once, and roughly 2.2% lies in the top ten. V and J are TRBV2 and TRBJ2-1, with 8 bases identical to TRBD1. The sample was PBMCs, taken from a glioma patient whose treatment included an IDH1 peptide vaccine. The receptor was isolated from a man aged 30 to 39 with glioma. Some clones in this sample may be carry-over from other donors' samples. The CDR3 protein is CASSWDRPPYNEQFF. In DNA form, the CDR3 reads TGTGCCAGCAGCTGGGACAGGCCCCCCTACAATGAGCAGTTCTTC.